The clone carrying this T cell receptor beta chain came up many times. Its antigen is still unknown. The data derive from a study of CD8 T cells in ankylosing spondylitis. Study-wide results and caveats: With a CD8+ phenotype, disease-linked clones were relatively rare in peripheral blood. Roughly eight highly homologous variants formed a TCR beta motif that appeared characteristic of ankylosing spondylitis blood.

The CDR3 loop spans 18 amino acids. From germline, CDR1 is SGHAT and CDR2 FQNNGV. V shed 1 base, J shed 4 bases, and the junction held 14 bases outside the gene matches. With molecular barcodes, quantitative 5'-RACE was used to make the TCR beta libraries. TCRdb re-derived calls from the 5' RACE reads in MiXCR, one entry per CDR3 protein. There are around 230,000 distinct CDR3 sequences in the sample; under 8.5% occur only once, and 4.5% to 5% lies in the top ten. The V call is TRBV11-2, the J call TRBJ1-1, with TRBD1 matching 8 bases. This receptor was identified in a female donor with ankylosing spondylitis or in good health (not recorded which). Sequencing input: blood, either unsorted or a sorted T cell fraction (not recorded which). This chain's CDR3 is CASSLGVRGRGLGTEAFF. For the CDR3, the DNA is TGTGCCAGCAGCTTAGGCGTCAGGGGGCGCGGGTTAGGCACTGAAGCTTTCTTT.